This TCR beta chain was sequenced for a study of early T cells in non-severe SARS-CoV-2 infection (dated by TCRdb to the early 2020s). Regarding the research as a whole: Because TCR sequencing relied on bulk RNA taken from unsorted whole blood, pairing of alpha and beta chains was not possible.

Set within a cohort of healthcare workers in London, UK, this nested case-control study involved weekly PCR testing of nasopharyngeal swabs along with blood sampling. Healthcare workers were recruited during the week of the UK lockdown, between 23 and 31 March 2020, and followed weekly for up to about 15 weeks. Broad study findings and their caveats: VDJdb matching was skewed toward anti-spike CD8 responses and likely underestimated virus-specific expansions, missing private and CD4 specificities.

The germline V gene encodes CDR1 SGHTA and CDR2 FQGNSA. The CDR3 spans 14 residues, from the cysteine through the phenylalanine. Here the CDR3 DNA is all that survives: 42 bases in frame from base 1. The protocol used for the library was 5' RACE. The listed sequencing device is NextSeq 500. The TCR library protocol attached unique molecular identifiers to individual cDNA molecules to correct for sequencing error and PCR bias. Both TCR alpha and beta chains were sequenced, and tight co-correlation was observed between alpha and beta sequence abundances in each sample. The study's processing was this. Decombinator V4 was used to annotate TCR sequences for V gene, J gene and CDR3. TCRs were defined as expanded if a significant change between any two time points was detected under a Poisson model with p below 0.0001. Abundances of TCRs were expressed as counts per million after normalisation to the total number of TCRs sequenced in each sample. TRAV1-2 paired with TRAJ12, TRAJ20 or TRAJ33 defined MAIT TCRs, while TRAV10 paired with TRAJ18 defined iNKT TCRs. VDJdb, accessed 1 November 2021, was searched for CMV, EBV and SARS-CoV-2 annotated TCRs, with TCRs annotated for multiple antigens excluded. In-frame beta chains were kept once TCRdb had trimmed the public reads at Q25 with fastp and called clones with MiXCR. Rows with one shared CDR3 protein collapse into an entry with the most common genes and DNA. TCRdb, not the authors, supplied the V and J calls. This sample holds tens of thousands of distinct CDR3 sequences; about 12% were observed only once. The ten largest account for 0.95% to 1.5% of the sample.

This clonotype appeared once. It lacks a known antigen. The germline gene is not matched at one end of the junction; a read error may be the cause. This receptor was obtained from an adult who was a healthcare worker with PCR-confirmed SARS-CoV-2 infection or an uninfected control (not recorded which). The source material was whole blood. The rearranged chain carries TRBV7-2 and TRBJ1-1; the D segment could be TRBD1, given 6 matching bases. The nucleotides are TGTGCCAGCAGCTTAGGACAGGCGAACACCGAAGCTTTCTTT. Its coded protein is CASSLGQANTEAFF.